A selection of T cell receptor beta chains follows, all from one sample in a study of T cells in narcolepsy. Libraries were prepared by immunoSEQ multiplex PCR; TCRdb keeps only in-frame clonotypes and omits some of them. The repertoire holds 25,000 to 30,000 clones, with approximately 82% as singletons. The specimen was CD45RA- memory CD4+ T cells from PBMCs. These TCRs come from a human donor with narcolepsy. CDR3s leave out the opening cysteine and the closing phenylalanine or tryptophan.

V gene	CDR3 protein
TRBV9	ASSVGTSGGLSEQY
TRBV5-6	ASSLARSNEKLF
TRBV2	ASSLDGVATNEKLF
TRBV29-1	SVEDTLYEQY
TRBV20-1	SASLRGEAF
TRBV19	ASSIASGGPNTEAF
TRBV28	ASSSSGGRGSTEAF
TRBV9	ASSAGTPQETQY
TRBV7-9	ASSLGAGGWNEQF
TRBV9	ASSSSGGGHEQY
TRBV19	ASSSGQGRSPLH